This T cell receptor beta chain was obtained from a study of T cell responses to AZD1222 COVID-19 vaccine. CDR1 and CDR2 (germline): LNHDA, SQIVND (reference sequence). This CDR3 contains 13 residues. V dropped 3 bases and J dropped 1 base, with 6 bases sitting between them. Measured with immunoSEQ multiplex PCR; TCRdb has only the in-frame clones, and not every one. The sample yields 90,000 to 100,000 clones, roughly 86% seen once. Findings of the study overall: Baseline testing showed seropositivity in only a handful of AZD1222 recipients.

Points on this clone: Antigen unknown.

The receptor's source is an adult who received the AZD1222 COVID-19 vaccine. The source was peripheral blood, collected 28 days after the second AZD1222 dose. V usage is TRBV19 and J usage is TRBJ1-1, with D unclear. Here the CDR3 reads CASSISPNTEAFF. The CDR3 DNA reads as TGTGCCAGTAGTATCAGCCCGAACACTGAAGCTTTCTTT. The full variable domain, completed using reference TRBV19 and TRBJ1-1, is DGGITQSPKYLFRKEGQNVTLSCEQNLNHDAMYWYRQDPGQGLRLIYYSQIVNDFQKGDIAEGYSVSREKKESFPLTVTSAQKNPTAFYLCASSISPNTEAFFGQGTRLTVV.